Listed below are T cell receptor beta chains from one sample, sequenced in a study of T cell changes during pregnancy in multiple sclerosis. The repertoire was sequenced with immunoSEQ multiplex PCR; TCRdb's copy has only in-frame clones and lacks some. The sample holds 25,000 to 30,000 clones, around 85% seen once. The source was CD8+ T cells from peripheral blood mononuclear cells, collected after pregnancy. The receptors originated from a female donor with multiple sclerosis, enrolled in a pregnancy study. CDR3s include the opening cysteine and the closing phenylalanine or tryptophan. A D gene is named only where the DNA matches it firmly. Size values are once, few and many counts, or a class for expanded clones, and some rows have none.

TRBV10-2	TRBD1	.	TRBJ1-6	CASGTGRKDSPLHF	TGCGCCAGCGGGACAGGGCGGAAGGATTCACCCCTCCACTTT
TRBV19	.	.	TRBJ2-1	CASSIDAETGKQFF	TGTGCCAGTAGTATAGACGCAGAAACGGGAAAGCAGTTCTTC
TRBV6-1	.	.	TRBJ1-5	CASNLQGESQPQHF	TGTGCCAGCAATTTACAGGGAGAGAGTCAGCCCCAGCATTTT
TRBV7-9	.	few	TRBJ2-7	CASTLIRGEQYF	TGTGCCAGCACCCTAATCCGGGGCGAGCAGTACTTC
TRBV5-6	TRBD1	few	TRBJ2-2	CASSFGTGVTGELFF	TGTGCCAGCAGCTTCGGGACAGGGGTAACCGGGGAGCTGTTTTTT
TRBV6-1	.	.	TRBJ1-2	CASSEAPGGIYGYTF	TGTGCCAGCAGTGAAGCGCCTGGCGGAATCTATGGCTACACCTTC
TRBV19	.	once	TRBJ2-7	CASSITVSYEQYF	TGTGCCAGTAGTATCACAGTTTCCTACGAGCAGTACTTC
TRBV28	.	many	TRBJ1-2	CASSLNPGVVLGYGYTF	TGTGCCAGCAGTTTGAACCCAGGGGTTGTGTTGGGCTATGGCTACACCTTC
TRBV13	.	.	TRBJ1-6	CASSLGGGSYNSPLHF	TGTGCCAGCAGCTTAGGCGGGGGGTCCTATAATTCACCCCTCCACTTT
TRBV4-3	.	.	TRBJ1-1	CASSQDPVHVNTEAFF	TGCGCCAGCAGCCAAGATCCTGTACACGTTAACACTGAAGCTTTCTTT
TRBV6-1	.	once	TRBJ1-5	CASSESQGFWNQPQHF	TGTGCCAGCAGTGAAAGCCAGGGCTTTTGGAATCAGCCCCAGCATTTT
TRBV7-3	.	.	TRBJ1-6	CASSFRGGSYNSPLHF	TGTGCCAGCAGCTTTCGCGGGGGTTCCTATAATTCACCCCTCCACTTT
TRBV27	.	.	TRBJ1-1	CASSLTANTEAFF	TGTGCCAGCAGTTTGACAGCGAACACTGAAGCTTTCTTT
TRBV28	.	.	TRBJ2-7	CASSLFRAGGYEQYF	TGTGCCAGCAGTTTATTTAGGGCAGGGGGGTACGAGCAGTACTTC
TRBV19	.	once	TRBJ2-7	CASSIMEGEGSEQYF	TGTGCCAGTAGTATTATGGAGGGCGAGGGGAGCGAGCAGTACTTC
TRBV11-2	TRBD2	.	TRBJ2-1	CASSGSGGALSEQFF	TGTGCCAGCAGCGGTAGCGGGGGGGCCTTGAGTGAGCAGTTCTTC
TRBV29-1	.	.	TRBJ2-7	CSVYFRDIPYEQYF	TGCAGCGTTTATTTCCGGGACATTCCCTACGAGCAGTACTTC
TRBV6-4	TRBD2	few	TRBJ2-3	CASSEGTSAADTQYF	TGTGCCAGCAGTGAGGGGACTAGCGCGGCAGATACGCAGTATTTT
TRBV6-1	.	.	TRBJ1-2	CASSFRPRRSGYTF	TGTGCCAGCAGTTTTCGGCCAAGGAGGAGTGGCTACACCTTC
TRBV6-1	TRBD1	few	TRBJ1-6	CASNDRGLNSPLHF	TGTGCCAGCAATGACAGGGGGCTTAATTCACCCCTCCACTTT
TRBV7-6	TRBD1	.	TRBJ2-7	CASSSTGGGGTAWEQYF	TGTGCCAGCAGCTCGACAGGGGGCGGGGGAACCGCCTGGGAGCAGTACTTC
TRBV9	TRBD2	.	TRBJ2-5	CASSLGGVQETQYF	TGTGCCAGCAGCCTCGGGGGGGTGCAAGAGACCCAGTACTTC
TRBV6-1	TRBD2	.	TRBJ2-2	CASSELAGVGTGELFF	TGTGCCAGCAGTGAACTCGCGGGGGTTGGTACCGGGGAGCTGTTTTTT
TRBV27	.	.	TRBJ1-1	CASSLSGRMNTEAFF	TGTGCCAGCAGTTTATCGGGCAGGATGAACACTGAAGCTTTCTTT
TRBV9	TRBD1	.	TRBJ1-2	CASSDARDRGSYGYTF	TGTGCCAGCAGCGACGCCCGGGACAGGGGTTCCTATGGCTACACCTTC
TRBV19	.	.	TRBJ1-5	CASSSTGNQPQHF	TGTGCCAGTAGTTCAACAGGTAATCAGCCCCAGCATTTT
TRBV6-1	TRBD1	many	TRBJ2-3	CASSEGTGADTQYF	TGTGCCAGCAGTGAAGGGACAGGGGCAGATACGCAGTATTTT
TRBV28	.	.	TRBJ2-3	CATLPTVTDTQYF	TGTGCCACTCTCCCGACAGTCACAGATACGCAGTATTTT
TRBV7-9	.	.	TRBJ1-4	CASSSRVGEKLFF	TGTGCCAGCAGCAGCCGAGTCGGTGAAAAACTGTTTTTT